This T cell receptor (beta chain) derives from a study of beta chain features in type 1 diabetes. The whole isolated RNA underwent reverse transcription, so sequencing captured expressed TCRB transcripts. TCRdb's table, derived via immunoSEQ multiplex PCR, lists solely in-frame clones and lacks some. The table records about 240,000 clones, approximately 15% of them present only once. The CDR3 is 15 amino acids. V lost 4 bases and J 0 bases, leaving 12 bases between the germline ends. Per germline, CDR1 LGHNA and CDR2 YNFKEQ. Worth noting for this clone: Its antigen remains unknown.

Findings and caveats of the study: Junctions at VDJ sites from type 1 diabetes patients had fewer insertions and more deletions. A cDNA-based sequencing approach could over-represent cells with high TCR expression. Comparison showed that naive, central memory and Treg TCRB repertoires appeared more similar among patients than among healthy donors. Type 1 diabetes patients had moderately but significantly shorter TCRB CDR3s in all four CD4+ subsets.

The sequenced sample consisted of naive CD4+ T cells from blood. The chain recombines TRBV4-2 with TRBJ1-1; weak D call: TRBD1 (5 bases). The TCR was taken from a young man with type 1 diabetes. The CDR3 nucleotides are TGTGCCAGCAGCCCCAGCGGGACGGTGAACACTGAAGCTTTCTTT. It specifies CASSPSGTVNTEAFF.